This T cell receptor (beta chain) originates from a study of T cells in Graves' hyperthyroidism and ophthalmopathy. Study-wide background: Prior to any treatment, at the point of initial diagnosis, peripheral blood was collected.

In the case of this clonotype: A read error is possible here, since a much larger clone lies one base away.

It was uncontrolled infection, other autoimmune disease, pregnancy or lactation that excluded patients. The CDR3 regions of TCR beta were amplified from RNA transcripts. First-round RT-PCR with HTBI primers amplified the TCR CDR3 region. TCRdb used MiXCR to reprocess the multiplex PCR reads, holding one entry per CDR3 protein. Here the sample spans 150,000 or so distinct CDR3 sequences, 9.4% being singletons. CDR3 length equals 11 residues. Trimming removed 1 base at V and 13 bases at J, with 13 bases between. Per germline, CDR1 SQVTM and CDR2 ANQGSEA. The sequencing input was blood. V gene TRBV29-1 combines with J gene TRBJ1-1; D not resolved. This TCR was recovered from a woman between 18 and 30 years old with Graves' hyperthyroidism that later progressed to Graves' ophthalmopathy. The chain's CDR3 is CSVEVRGRGFF. The CDR3 nucleotides read TGCAGCGTTGAAGTTCGGGGTCGAGGTTTCTTT.